The present TCR beta chain was sequenced within a study of STAT3 mutations in large granular lymphocyte leukemia. Study-wide findings and caveats: In several patients, dominant TCR clone burden exceeded STAT3 mutant burden. Persisting codominant clonotypes may have hidden a small pathogenic clone. Clonal expansion was inferred from samples taken at other timepoints. At least one immunodominant TCR beta clonotype appeared in every T-cell large granular lymphocyte leukemia patient. Differing intervals and regimens complicate linking therapy response to clone burden.

Method: immunoSEQ multiplex PCR; TCRdb's copy keeps in-frame clones and lacks some. This table holds around 10,000 clones, approximately 90% found once. On this clone itself: Its antigen is still unknown.

The sample was peripheral blood mononuclear cells. The clonotype was recovered from a man aged 60 to 69 with T-cell large granular lymphocyte leukemia. Some clones in this sample may be carry-over from other donors' samples.

CDR3: CASSFHQPQHF. CDR3 DNA: TGCGCCAGCAGCTTTCATCAGCCCCAGCATTTT. The rearrangement joins TRBV5-1 to TRBJ1-5, with D uncertain. Germline values: CDR1 SGHRS, CDR2 YFSETQ. V was cut by 2 bases and J by 5 bases, with 2 bases left in between. This CDR3 has 11 amino acids.